These 30 T cell receptor beta chains came from one sample sequenced in a study of blood T cell repertoires in COVID-19. Only in-frame clones appear in the TCRdb table, and some are missing; sequencing was by immunoSEQ multiplex PCR. This sample carries approximately 70,000 clones, 88% of them seen once, and the ten largest clones take 15% to 20%. The sequenced sample was peripheral blood. The receptor source for this set is a human donor in a cohort sampled during active COVID-19.

The chain links TRBV6-5 to TRBJ2-1; D gene unclear. This CDR3 is 13 amino acids long. From germline, CDR1 is MNHEY and CDR2 SVGAGI. The V end was cut by 0 bases, the J end by 4 bases, with 4 bases between. The CDR3 region is CASSYSPYNEQFF. Written as DNA, the CDR3 is TGTGCCAGCAGTTACTCCCCTTACAATGAGCAGTTCTTC.

This clone was seen a single time. This chain links TRBV28 with TRBJ2-7, with 10 positions matching TRBD1. The germline CDR1 and CDR2 sequences are MDHEN and SYDVKM. With 3 bases clipped from V and 5 bases from J, the junction kept 7 bases outside the gene matches. The CDR3 contains 15 residues. CDR3 nucleotides: TGTGCCAGCAGTTTTCCCCCGGGACAGGGGCACGAGCAGTACTTC. Its translation is CASSFPPGQGHEQYF.

The J gene is TRBJ2-2, the V gene TRBV2, with 7 bases lining up with TRBD2. The J segment lost 4 bases and the V segment lost 4 bases, leaving 3 bases of the junction unmatched. This CDR3 has 14 amino acids. The germline CDR1 and CDR2 sequences are SNHLY and FYNNEI. The CDR3 coding sequence is TGTGCCAGCAGTGGGACTAGGGGCACCGGGGAGCTGTTTTTT. Amino acid sequence: CASSGTRGTGELFF.

The chain links TRBV6-5 to TRBJ1-1; D not certain. This CDR3 contains 15 residues. V shed 5 bases and J shed 6 bases, with 19 bases lying between them. The germline V gene encodes CDR1 MNHEY and CDR2 SVGAGI. This CDR3 is CASSTQPMVSAEAFF. CDR3 in DNA: TGTGCCAGCAGTACCCAACCTATGGTTTCGGCTGAAGCTTTCTTT.

The rearrangement uses TRBV4-3 and TRBJ2-3; TRBD2 aligns across 7 bases. J lost 2 bases, V lost 0 bases, and 8 bases had no gene match. The V gene's germline CDR1 is LGHNA and CDR2 YSLEER. The CDR3 extends over 17 amino acids. CDR3 DNA sequence: TGCGCCAGCAGCCAAGATTTTGGCGGGGGAGTCACAGATACGCAGTATTTT. Its protein is CASSQDFGGGVTDTQYF.

The chain combines TRBV3-1 (or the pseudogene TRBV3-2) with TRBJ1-1; a weak D match, TRBD1 (5 bases). CDR3 size: 13 residues. The V gene lost 4 bases and the J gene lost 5 bases, with 11 bases spanning the gap. Germline CDR1 is LGHDT and CDR2 is YNNKEL (reference sequence). The CDR3 nucleotides read TGTGCCAGCAGCCCCGGGGGGGATACTGAAGCTTTCTTT. Amino acid sequence: CASSPGGDTEAFF.

The chain has TRBV15 and TRBJ2-5, with D perhaps TRBD2 (7 bases). The germline CDR1 and CDR2 sequences are LNHNV and YYDKDF (reference sequence). CDR3 size: 15 residues. Trimming stripped 6 bases from V and 2 bases from J, with 16 bases between. In DNA, the CDR3 is TGTGCCACCAGAAGGGGGGGGCCAACACAAGAGACCCAGTACTTC. The encoded protein is CATRRGGPTQETQYF. The whole variable domain, remainder taken from reference TRBV15 and TRBJ2-5, is DAMVIQNPRYQVTQFGKPVTLSCSQTLNHNVMYWYQQKSSQAPKLLFHYYDKDFNNEADTPDNFQSRRPNTSFCFLDIRSPGLGDTAMYLCATRRGGPTQETQYFGPGTRLLVL.

The rearrangement uses TRBV5-1 and TRBJ2-7; 11 positions match TRBD1. CDR3 size: 14 residues. Germline V gene lookup returns CDR1 SGHRS and CDR2 YFSETQ. Trimming at V came to 4 bases and at J to 9 bases, leaving 9 bases not matched to a gene. This CDR3 reads CASSPRTGGGWQYF. The CDR3 region has the DNA TGCGCCAGCAGCCCGCGGACAGGGGGCGGGTGGCAGTACTTC.

A single count supports this clone. The chain employs TRBV7-9 and TRBJ1-4, with TRBD1 matching over 10 bases. CDR1 is SEHNR and CDR2 is FQNEAQ in the germline V gene (reference sequence). The CDR3 covers 14 residues. V shed 3 bases, J shed 7 bases, and the junction held 2 bases outside the gene matches. CDR3 amino acids: CASSFGQGGEKLFF. CDR3 DNA sequence: TGTGCCAGCAGCTTTGGACAGGGGGGTGAAAAACTGTTTTTT. The whole variable domain, filled in from reference TRBV7-9 and TRBJ1-4, reads DTGVSQNPRHKITKRGQNVTFRCDPISEHNRLYWYRQTLGQGPEFLTYFQNEAQLEKSRLLSDRFSAERPKGSFSTLEIQRTEQGDSAMYLCASSFGQGGEKLFFGSGTQLSVL.

Only a few counts were recorded for this clone. The chain joins TRBV10-2 to TRBJ1-1; 9 nucleotides align to TRBD1. This CDR3 has 15 residues. V gave up 8 bases and J gave up 4 bases; unmatched junction bases: 11. Germline CDR1 is WSHSY and CDR2 is SAAADI. The CDR3 here is CASGFPGQGVTEAFF. The CDR3 coding sequence is TGCGCCAGCGGTTTTCCGGGACAGGGAGTCACTGAAGCTTTCTTT.

V usage is TRBV29-1 and J usage is TRBJ2-3, with D perhaps TRBD2 (6 bases). Trimming removed 3 bases at V and 3 bases at J, with 10 bases between. CDR1 is SQVTM, CDR2 ANQGSEA, per germline. The CDR3 contains 13 residues. The CDR3 is CSVDGGVTDTQYF. The CDR3, as DNA: TGCAGCGTTGATGGAGGGGTGACAGATACGCAGTATTTT.

A few counts support this clone. The chain recombines TRBV5-1 with TRBJ2-2, with TRBD2 matching 7 bases. V shed 4 bases, J shed 0 bases, and the junction held 3 bases outside the gene matches. Germline loops: CDR1 SGHRS, CDR2 YFSETQ. The CDR3 has 15 residues. The CDR3: CASSKGTTNTGELFF. CDR3 in DNA: TGCGCCAGCAGCAAGGGGACTACGAACACCGGGGAGCTGTTTTTT.

The J gene is TRBJ2-1, the V gene TRBV19, with a weak D call TRBD2 (5 bases). V was pared by 4 bases and J by 6 bases, with 19 bases between. Germline CDR1 LNHDA, CDR2 SQIVND (reference sequence). This CDR3 comprises 16 residues. CDR3 nucleotides: TGTGCCAGTAGTAAGATGCTTCTAGCCCCCCTCAATGAGCAGTTCTTC. Translated, it gives CASSKMLLAPLNEQFF.

The V call is TRBV19, the J call TRBJ2-1; the match to TRBD2 covers 7 bases. The CDR3 totals 13 residues. Trimming cost V 7 bases and J 6 bases; bases outside gene matches: 6. CDR1 is LNHDA and CDR2 is SQIVND in the germline V gene (reference sequence). The CDR3 sequence: CASNSGRANEQFF. CDR3 DNA sequence: TGTGCCAGTAATAGCGGGCGGGCCAATGAGCAGTTCTTC. The full variable domain, rest sourced from reference TRBV19 and TRBJ2-1, is DGGITQSPKYLFRKEGQNVTLSCEQNLNHDAMYWYRQDPGQGLRLIYYSQIVNDFQKGDIAEGYSVSREKKESFPLTVTSAQKNPTAFYLCASNSGRANEQFFGPGTRLTVL.

DNA for the CDR3: TGTGCCAGCAAGATCGGGACAGGGTGGATCGGGGAGCTGTTTTTT. Its protein product is CASKIGTGWIGELFF. The rearrangement joins TRBV2 to TRBJ2-2, with 9 bases lining up with TRBD1. V was pared by 7 bases and J by 7 bases, with 10 bases of the junction left unmatched. This CDR3 region has 15 residues. Germline CDR1 SNHLY, CDR2 FYNNEI.

The chain combines TRBV20-1 with TRBJ1-1; TRBD1 matches at 8 bases. V shed 6 bases and J 12 bases; nucleotides not matched to a gene: 9. The CDR3 extends over 11 amino acids. The germline V gene has CDR1 DFQATT and CDR2 SNEGSKA (reference sequence). The CDR3 spells CSAPGQVGTFF. The CDR3 DNA reads as TGCAGTGCCCCGGGACAGGTGGGAACTTTCTTT.

The CDR3 is CASLKRDPSTDTQYF. The CDR3 region has the DNA TGTGCCAGCTTGAAGCGGGATCCTAGCACAGATACGCAGTATTTT. V usage is TRBV2 and J usage is TRBJ2-3, with 7 positions matching TRBD2. The CDR3 spans 15 residues. The V segment lost 8 bases and the J segment 0 bases; nucleotides outside the gene matches: 8. Germline assignment: CDR1 SNHLY and CDR2 FYNNEI.

This chain joins TRBV5-4 and TRBJ2-5, with TRBD2 identical over 9 bases. Germline CDR1 and CDR2: SGHNT and YYREEE (reference sequence). The CDR3 loop spans 16 amino acids. Germline trimming cut 3 bases from V and 1 base from J; bases unmatched to any gene: 7. Written as DNA, the CDR3 is TGTGCCAGCAGCTGGGGCCAGCGGGGGGTCCAAGAGACCCAGTACTTC. The encoded protein is CASSWGQRGVQETQYF.

The rearrangement uses TRBV25-1 and TRBJ2-7, with TRBD1 matching over 7 bases. This CDR3 spans 11 amino acids. Germline V CDR1 and CDR2: MGHDK, SYGVNS. Losses at the gene ends were 4 bases for V and 6 bases for J; bases not matched to a gene: 0. The CDR3 sequence is CASSAGGEQYF. The CDR3 coding sequence is TGTGCCAGCAGTGCAGGGGGCGAGCAGTACTTC.

The rearrangement uses TRBV10-3 and TRBJ2-5; the match to TRBD2 covers 14 bases. Germline trimming cut 5 bases from V and 4 bases from J; bases unmatched to any gene: 3. Germline V lookup: CDR1 ENHRY, CDR2 SYGVKD. The CDR3 is made up of 15 amino acids. This chain's CDR3 is CAISKGTSGRETQYF. The CDR3 region has the DNA TGTGCCATCAGTAAGGGGACTAGCGGGAGAGAGACCCAGTACTTC.

The chain combines TRBV19 with TRBJ1-2; D not resolved. This CDR3 comprises 12 residues. Trimming left V 5 bases short and J 4 bases short, with 8 bases between. CDR1 LNHDA and CDR2 SQIVND come from the germline V gene (reference sequence). The CDR3 protein is CASSGPFYGYTF. The CDR3, as DNA: TGTGCCAGTAGTGGCCCGTTCTATGGCTACACCTTC.

The chain carries TRBV3-1 (or the pseudogene TRBV3-2) and TRBJ2-5; TRBD2 matches 9 bases. V was clipped by 1 base and J by 5 bases; unmatched bases: 5. Germline CDR1 and CDR2: LGHDT and YNNKEL (reference sequence). The CDR3 has 15 residues. This CDR3 is CASSQGRTSGETQYF. The CDR3 bases are TGTGCCAGCAGCCAAGGACGAACTAGCGGGGAGACCCAGTACTTC.

The chain links TRBV4-1 to TRBJ2-2, with a possible D match to TRBD1 (5 bases). V was cut by 0 bases and J by 9 bases, with 14 bases left in between. Germline CDR1 MGHRA, CDR2 YSYEKL. The CDR3 length is 15 residues. CDR3 loop: CASSQEEIQVRELFF. The DNA of the CDR3 is TGCGCCAGCAGCCAAGAGGAGATACAGGTTCGGGAGCTGTTTTTT.

This chain uses TRBV2 with TRBJ2-2; 11 nucleotides agree with TRBD1. V shed 11 bases, J shed 5 bases, and the junction held 7 bases outside the gene matches. The CDR3 runs 14 residues. The V gene's germline CDR1 is SNHLY and CDR2 FYNNEI. The CDR3 region is CASSGDRGTGELFF. CDR3 in DNA: TGTGCCTCCAGTGGGGACAGGGGGACCGGGGAGCTGTTTTTT.

The chain employs TRBV5-1 and TRBJ2-7; the match to TRBD2 covers 10 bases. Germline CDR1 reads SGHRS; CDR2 reads YFSETQ. The ends lost 5 bases at V and 6 bases at J; junction bases unmatched: 2. The CDR3 is made up of 12 amino acids. The CDR3: CASRKREGEQYF. The CDR3, as DNA: TGCGCCAGCAGAAAGCGGGAGGGCGAGCAGTACTTC.

This CDR3 reads CASSQVVAAHSETQYF. The CDR3 nucleotides read TGTGCCAGCAGCCAGGTGGTAGCGGCCCATTCTGAGACCCAGTACTTC. V usage is TRBV7-9 and J usage is TRBJ2-5, with D possibly TRBD2 on 6 matching bases. Germline values: CDR1 SEHNR, CDR2 FQNEAQ (reference sequence). CDR3 size: 16 residues. Trimming took 5 bases from V and 5 from J, leaving 21 bases between them.

The V call is TRBV5-6, the J call TRBJ1-2; D is possibly TRBD1 (6 bases). The V end was cut by 3 bases, the J end by 1 base, with 10 bases between. CDR1 is SGHDT, CDR2 YYEEEE, per germline. The CDR3 loop spans 14 amino acids. CDR3 loop: CASSSWTVNYGYTF. DNA of the CDR3: TGTGCCAGCAGCTCCTGGACAGTTAACTATGGCTACACCTTC.

The V call is TRBV6-2 or TRBV6-3, the J call TRBJ2-4; 11 nucleotides match TRBD2. J gave up 8 bases and V 0 bases, and 9 bases lay outside the gene matches. Per germline, CDR1 MNHEY and CDR2 SVGEGT. The CDR3 is made up of 17 amino acids. The CDR3, as DNA: TGTGCCAGCAGTTACTCGCCACTAGCGGGGGCCAGAGACATTCAGTACTTC. Translated: CASSYSPLAGARDIQYF.

The chain links TRBV27 to TRBJ1-2, with D maybe TRBD1 (6 bases). This CDR3 is 16 amino acids long. The germline V gene has CDR1 MNHEY and CDR2 SMNVEV (reference sequence). Trimming shortened V by 4 bases and J by 1 base, and 16 bases separated the two germline ends. DNA for the CDR3: TGTGCCAGCAGTTCCCTCGGGGGGGCGGATAACTATGGCTACACCTTC. Amino acid sequence: CASSSLGGADNYGYTF.

The chain combines TRBV19 with TRBJ2-7; D unresolved. In germline, CDR1 is LNHDA, CDR2 SQIVND (reference sequence). V lost 1 base to trimming and J lost 3 bases, with 7 bases between them. This CDR3 is 13 amino acids long. This chain's CDR3 is CASSIGPDYEQYF. DNA for the CDR3: TGTGCCAGTAGTATAGGGCCAGACTACGAGCAGTACTTC.